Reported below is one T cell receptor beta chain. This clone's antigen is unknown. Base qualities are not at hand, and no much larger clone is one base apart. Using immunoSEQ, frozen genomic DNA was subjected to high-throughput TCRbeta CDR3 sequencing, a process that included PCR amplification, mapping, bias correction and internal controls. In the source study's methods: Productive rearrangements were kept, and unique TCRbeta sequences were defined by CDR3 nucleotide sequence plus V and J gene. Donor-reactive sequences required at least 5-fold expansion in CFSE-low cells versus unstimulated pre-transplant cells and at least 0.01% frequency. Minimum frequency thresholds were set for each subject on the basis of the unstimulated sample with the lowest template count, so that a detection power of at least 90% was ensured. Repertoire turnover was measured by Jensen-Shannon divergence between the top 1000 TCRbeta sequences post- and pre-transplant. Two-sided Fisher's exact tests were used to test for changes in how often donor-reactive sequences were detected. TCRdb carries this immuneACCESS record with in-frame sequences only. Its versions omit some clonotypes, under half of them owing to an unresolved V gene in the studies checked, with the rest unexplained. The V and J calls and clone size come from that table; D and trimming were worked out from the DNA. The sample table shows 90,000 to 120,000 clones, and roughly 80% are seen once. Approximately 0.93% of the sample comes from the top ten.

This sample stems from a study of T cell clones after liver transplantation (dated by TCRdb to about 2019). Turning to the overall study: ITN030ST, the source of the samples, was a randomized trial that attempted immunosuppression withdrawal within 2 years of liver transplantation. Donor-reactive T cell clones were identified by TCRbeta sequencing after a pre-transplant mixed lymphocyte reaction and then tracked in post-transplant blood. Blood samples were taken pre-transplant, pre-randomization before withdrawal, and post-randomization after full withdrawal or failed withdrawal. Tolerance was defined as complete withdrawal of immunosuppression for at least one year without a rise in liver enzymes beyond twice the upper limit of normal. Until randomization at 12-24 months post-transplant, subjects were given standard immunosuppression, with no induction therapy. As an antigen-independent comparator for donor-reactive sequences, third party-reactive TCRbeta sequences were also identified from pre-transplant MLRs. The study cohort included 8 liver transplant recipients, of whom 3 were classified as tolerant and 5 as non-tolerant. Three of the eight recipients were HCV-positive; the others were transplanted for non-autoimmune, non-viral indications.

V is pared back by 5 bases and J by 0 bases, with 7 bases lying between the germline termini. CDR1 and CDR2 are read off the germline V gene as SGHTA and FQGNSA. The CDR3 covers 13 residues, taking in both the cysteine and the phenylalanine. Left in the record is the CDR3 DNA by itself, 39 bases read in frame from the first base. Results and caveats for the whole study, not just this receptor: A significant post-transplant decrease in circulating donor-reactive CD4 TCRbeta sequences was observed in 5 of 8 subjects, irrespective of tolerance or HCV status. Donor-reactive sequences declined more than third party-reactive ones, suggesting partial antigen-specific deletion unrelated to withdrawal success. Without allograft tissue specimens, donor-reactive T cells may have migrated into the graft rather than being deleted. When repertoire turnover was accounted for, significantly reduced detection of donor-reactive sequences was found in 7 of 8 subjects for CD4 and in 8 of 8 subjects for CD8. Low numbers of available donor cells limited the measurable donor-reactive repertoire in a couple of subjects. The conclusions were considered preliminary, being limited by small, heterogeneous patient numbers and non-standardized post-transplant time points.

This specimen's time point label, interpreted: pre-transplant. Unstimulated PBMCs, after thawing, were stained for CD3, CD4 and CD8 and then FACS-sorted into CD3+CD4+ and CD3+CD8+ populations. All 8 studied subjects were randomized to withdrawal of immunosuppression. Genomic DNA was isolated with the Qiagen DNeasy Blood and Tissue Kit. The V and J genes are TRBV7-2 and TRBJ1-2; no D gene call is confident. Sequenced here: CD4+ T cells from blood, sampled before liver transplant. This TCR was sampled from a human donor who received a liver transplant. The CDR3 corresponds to CASSEGTNYGYTF. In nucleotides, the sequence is TGTGCCAGCAGCGAGGGCACTAACTATGGCTACACCTTC.